The 21 T cell receptor beta chains given below trace back to one sample, sequenced in a study of CD8 T cells in Susac syndrome. An input of about 0.45 to 1 ug of RNA was subjected to reverse transcription using random hexamers. TCRdb analysed the immunoSEQ multiplex PCR reads with MiXCR anew, one entry per CDR3 protein. This table holds fewer than 300,000 distinct CDR3 sequences, approximately 85% found once. Input material: CD8+ T cells from PBMCs. The receptors shown here come from a human donor with multiple sclerosis.

V and J are TRBV11-2 and TRBJ1-1; maybe TRBD1 (6 bases). Trimming left V 5 bases short and J 3 bases short, with 13 bases between. Germline lookup yields CDR1 SGHAT and CDR2 FQNNGV. The CDR3 is made up of 14 amino acids. The CDR3 spells CASSPDRKHTEAFF. The CDR3 coding sequence is TGTGCCAGCAGCCCGGACAGAAAGCACACTGAAGCTTTCTTT.

CDR3 residues: CASSLRTGTLGTEAFF. CDR3 bases: TGTGCCAGCAGCTTGCGGACAGGTACTCTCGGCACTGAAGCTTTCTTT. The genes are TRBV5-5 and TRBJ1-1, with 7 bases matching TRBD1. V gave up 1 base and J gave up 4 bases; unmatched junction bases: 10. Looked up from germline, CDR1 is SGHKS and CDR2 is YYEKEE (reference sequence). This CDR3 is 16 amino acids long.

The chain employs TRBV14 and TRBJ2-3, with 9 bases matching TRBD2. This CDR3 has 14 residues. CDR1 and CDR2 (germline): SGHDN, FVKESK. V gave up 10 bases and J gave up 2 bases; unmatched junction bases: 7. The CDR3 region has the DNA TGTGCCACCGGACTAGCGAGGCTCACAGATACGCAGTATTTT. This sequence encodes CATGLARLTDTQYF.

This chain links TRBV19 with TRBJ2-3; D is tentatively TRBD1 or TRBD2 (5 bases each). Trimming took 6 bases from V and 5 from J, leaving 21 bases between them. CDR1 LNHDA and CDR2 SQIVND come from the germline V gene (reference sequence). The CDR3 is 16 amino acids. CDR3 nucleotide sequence: TGTGCCAGTAGCACTTCCGGGACCATAAAAAGAGATACGCAGTATTTT. Protein product: CASSTSGTIKRDTQYF. Looking up the rest from reference TRBV19 and TRBJ2-3 gives the full variable domain: DGGITQSPKYLFRKEGQNVTLSCEQNLNHDAMYWYRQDPGQGLRLIYYSQIVNDFQKGDIAEGYSVSREKKESFPLTVTSAQKNPTAFYLCASSTSGTIKRDTQYFGPGTRLTVL.

This clonotype was recorded once. The V gene is TRBV13, the J gene TRBJ2-3; maybe TRBD2 (5 bases). The germline CDR1 and CDR2 sequences are PRHDT and FYEKMQ (reference sequence). There are 15 residues in the CDR3. Trimming left V 7 bases short and J 3 bases short, with 17 bases between. The CDR3 nucleotides read TGTGCCAGCAATAATCGAGGGCCCGGGACAGATACGCAGTATTTT. Residues: CASNNRGPGTDTQYF.

V gene TRBV2 combines with J gene TRBJ2-5; 14 bases line up with TRBD2. This CDR3 has 15 residues. Germline V CDR1 and CDR2: SNHLY, FYNNEI. The V and J ends lost 6 bases and 5 bases, in that order; junction bases with no gene match: 5. CDR3 in amino acids: CASRGTSGSSETQYF. CDR3 bases: TGTGCCAGCAGAGGGACTAGCGGGAGCTCGGAGACCCAGTACTTC.

This clonotype was recorded a few times. CDR3 nucleotides: TGTGCCAGCAGTTTGGTCCTCAATGAGCAGTTCTTC. This encodes CASSLVLNEQFF. This chain joins TRBV12-3 or TRBV12-4 and TRBJ2-1; D remains unclear. The V and J ends lost 3 bases and 6 bases respectively, with 6 bases between them. The CDR3 length is 12 residues.

The chain links TRBV10-3 to TRBJ2-1; 13 bases match TRBD2. Germline loops: CDR1 ENHRY, CDR2 SYGVKD. V shed 6 bases and J 8 bases; nucleotides not matched to a gene: 10. The CDR3 has 16 amino acids. The DNA for the CDR3 is TGTGCCATCAGGACCGGGACTAGCGGGATTAGGGATGAGCAGTTCTTC. The encoded protein is CAIRTGTSGIRDEQFF.

The gene calls are TRBV25-1 and TRBJ1-4; D not resolved. The CDR3 has 17 amino acids. Germline-derived CDR1 and CDR2 are MGHDK and SYGVNS. Between the trimmed V and J ends, which lost 2 bases and 7 bases, there was a span of 20 bases. The CDR3 DNA reads as TGTGCCAGCAGTGAACCTCGTTTGAGGAGTGTCGGTGAAAAACTGTTTTTT. The encoded protein is CASSEPRLRSVGEKLFF. Full variable domain (missing parts from reference TRBV25-1 and TRBJ1-4): EADIYQTPRYLVIGTGKKITLECSQTMGHDKMYWYQQDPGMELHLIHYSYGVNSTEKGDLSSESTVSRIRTEHFPLTLESARPSHTSQYLCASSEPRLRSVGEKLFFGSGTQLSVL.

This chain joins TRBV29-1 and TRBJ1-1; D gene unclear. The ends were cut back, 6 bases at V and 2 bases at J, with 10 bases in the middle. Germline CDR1 and CDR2: SQVTM and ANQGSEA. The CDR3 consists of 12 residues. The CDR3 bases are TGCAGCGTCCCCGGTGGTAACACTGAAGCTTTCTTT. Translating it yields CSVPGGNTEAFF.

V is TRBV11-2 and J is TRBJ1-1, with D uncertain. CDR1 is SGHAT, CDR2 FQNNGV, per germline. The germline V and J ends were trimmed by 5 bases and 1 base, with 11 bases remaining between them. The CDR3 extends over 14 amino acids. Here the CDR3 reads CASSLGIGNTEAFF. The CDR3 DNA is TGTGCCAGCAGCCTCGGTATTGGGAACACTGAAGCTTTCTTT.

The chain is built from TRBV6-1 and TRBJ1-1; D may be TRBD1 (6 bases). The length of the CDR3 is 16 residues. The V and J ends lost 5 bases and 1 base respectively, with 17 bases between them. Germline CDR1 is MNHNS and CDR2 is SASEGT. The CDR3 protein is CASSQGFVGPNTEAFF. DNA for the CDR3: TGTGCCAGCAGTCAGGGGTTTGTGGGACCGAACACTGAAGCTTTCTTT.

The gene calls are TRBV10-3 and TRBJ2-3, with TRBD2 matching 15 bases. Losses at the gene ends were 8 bases for V and 0 bases for J; bases not matched to a gene: 6. The CDR3 covers 17 residues. Germline V gives CDR1 ENHRY, CDR2 SYGVKD. The CDR3 sequence is CAISPGLAGGSTDTQYF. The CDR3 DNA reads as TGTGCCATCTCCCCAGGACTAGCGGGAGGGAGCACAGATACGCAGTATTTT.

The V and J genes are TRBV11-2 and TRBJ1-1, with D uncertain. The length of the CDR3 is 16 residues. V was shortened by 5 bases and J by 0 bases, with 16 bases between the two germline ends. Germline loops: CDR1 SGHAT, CDR2 FQNNGV. The CDR3, as DNA: TGTGCCAGCAGCCCATGGGATCGGATGATGAACACTGAAGCTTTCTTT. Translated, it gives CASSPWDRMMNTEAFF.

The chain employs TRBV9 and TRBJ2-2; weak D call: TRBD2 (6 bases). V lost 5 bases and J 1 base, leaving 9 bases between the germline ends. Germline CDR1 and CDR2: SGDLS and YYNGEE. The CDR3 has 14 amino acids. The CDR3 DNA sequence: TGTGCCAGCAGGGATAGCGGGAACACCGGGGAGCTGTTTTTT. Protein product: CASRDSGNTGELFF.

This chain connects TRBV11-2 to TRBJ2-7, with D possibly TRBD1 on 5 matching bases. The V and J ends lost 3 bases and 2 bases respectively, with 11 bases between them. CDR3 length equals 14 residues. Germline lookup yields CDR1 SGHAT and CDR2 FQNNGV. The CDR3 sequence is CASSLGPGTYEQYF. The CDR3 DNA follows: TGTGCCAGCAGCTTGGGTCCAGGGACCTACGAGCAGTACTTC.

The CDR3 DNA reads TGTGCCAGCAGTTACGCGGCACCCGGCAGCTCCTATAATTCACCCCTCCACTTT. Its protein product is CASSYAAPGSSYNSPLHF. The chain uses TRBV6-5 and TRBJ1-6; D is uncertain. V was shortened by 2 bases and J by 0 bases, with 14 bases between the two germline ends. This CDR3 is 18 amino acids long. Germline V gene lookup returns CDR1 MNHEY and CDR2 SVGAGI.

The chain is built from TRBV6-5 and TRBJ2-1, with no clear D. The CDR3 sequence is 14 residues long. Germline CDR1 MNHEY, CDR2 SVGAGI. Trimming removed 6 bases from V and 9 bases from J, with 18 bases in between. CDR3 loop: CASSLSGLVGEQFF. For the CDR3, the DNA is TGTGCCAGCAGCCTCTCAGGATTGGTGGGTGAGCAGTTCTTC.

The DNA for the CDR3 is TGTGCCAGCAGACTGCTAGCGGCCCACTACACCGGGGAGCTGTTTTTT. The encoded protein is CASRLLAAHYTGELFF. The chain uses TRBV7-2 and TRBJ2-2; 7 nucleotides match TRBD2. V was pared by 6 bases and J by 3 bases, with 10 bases of the junction left unmatched. This CDR3 has 16 residues. In germline, CDR1 is SGHTA, CDR2 FQGNSA.

V usage is TRBV20-1 and J usage is TRBJ2-2; D possibly uses TRBD1 or TRBD2 (6 bases each). Trimming shortened V by 0 bases and J by 0 bases, and 17 bases separated the two germline ends. This CDR3 region has 18 residues. In germline, CDR1 is DFQATT, CDR2 SNEGSKA (reference sequence). CDR3 in DNA: TGCAGTGCTAGAGATCGGGTCAGGGGAGGCACGAACACCGGGGAGCTGTTTTTT. It codes for CSARDRVRGGTNTGELFF.

J is TRBJ1-2 and V is TRBV4-2; D remains unclear. This CDR3 has 15 residues. Trimming stripped 1 base from V and 5 bases from J, with 14 bases between. The germline V gene has CDR1 LGHNA and CDR2 YNFKEQ. CDR3 nucleotide sequence: TGTGCCAGCAGCCAAGGTCTGGGTTATGGGTATGGCTACACCTTC. Its protein is CASSQGLGYGYGYTF.